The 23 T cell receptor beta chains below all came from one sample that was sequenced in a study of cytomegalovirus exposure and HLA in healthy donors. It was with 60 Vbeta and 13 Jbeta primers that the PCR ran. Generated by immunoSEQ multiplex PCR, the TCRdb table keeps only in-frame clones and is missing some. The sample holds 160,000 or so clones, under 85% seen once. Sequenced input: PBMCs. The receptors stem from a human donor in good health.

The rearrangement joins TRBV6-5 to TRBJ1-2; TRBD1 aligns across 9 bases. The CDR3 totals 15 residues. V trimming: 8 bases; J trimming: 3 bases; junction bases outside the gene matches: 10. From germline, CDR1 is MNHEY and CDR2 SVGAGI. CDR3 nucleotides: TGTGCCAGCCTACGGGACAGGGACGGAGACTATGGCTACACCTTC. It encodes CASLRDRDGDYGYTF.

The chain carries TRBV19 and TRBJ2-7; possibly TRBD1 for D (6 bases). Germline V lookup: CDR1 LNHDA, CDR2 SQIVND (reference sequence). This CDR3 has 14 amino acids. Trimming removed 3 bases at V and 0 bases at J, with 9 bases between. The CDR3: CASSMTGLSYEQYF. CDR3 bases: TGTGCCAGTAGTATGACAGGACTCTCCTACGAGCAGTACTTC.

The CDR3 sequence is CASRTSGVSSYEQYF. The CDR3 bases are TGTGCCAGCAGGACTAGCGGCGTCTCCTCCTACGAGCAGTACTTC. V usage is TRBV2 and J usage is TRBJ2-7; TRBD2 aligns across 9 bases. Germline lookup yields CDR1 SNHLY and CDR2 FYNNEI. This CDR3 region has 15 residues. V shed 6 bases and J 0 bases; nucleotides not matched to a gene: 6.

The CDR3 region has the DNA TGTGCCAGCAGCTTAACGGGGTCTGGGTCAGATACGCAGTATTTT. It translates to CASSLTGSGSDTQYF. The chain recombines TRBV11-2 with TRBJ2-3; tentatively, D is TRBD2 (5 bases). This CDR3 comprises 15 residues. V lost 2 bases and J lost 4, with 13 bases in between. Germline CDR1 reads SGHAT; CDR2 reads FQNNGV.

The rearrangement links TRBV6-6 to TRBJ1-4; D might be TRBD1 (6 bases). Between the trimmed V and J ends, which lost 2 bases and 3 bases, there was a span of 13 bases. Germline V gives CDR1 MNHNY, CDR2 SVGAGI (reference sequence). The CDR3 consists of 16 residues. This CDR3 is CASSYGFSGANEKLFF. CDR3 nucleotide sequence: TGTGCCAGCAGTTACGGTTTTTCAGGGGCTAATGAAAAACTGTTTTTT.

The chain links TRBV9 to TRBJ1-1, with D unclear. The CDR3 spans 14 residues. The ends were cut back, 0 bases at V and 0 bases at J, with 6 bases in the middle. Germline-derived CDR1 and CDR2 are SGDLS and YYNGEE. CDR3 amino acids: CASSVGPLNTEAFF. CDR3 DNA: TGTGCCAGCAGCGTAGGGCCCCTGAACACTGAAGCTTTCTTT.

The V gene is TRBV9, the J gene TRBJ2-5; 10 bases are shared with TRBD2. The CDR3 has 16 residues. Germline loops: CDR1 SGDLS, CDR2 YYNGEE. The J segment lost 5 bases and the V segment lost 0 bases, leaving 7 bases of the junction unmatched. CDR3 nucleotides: TGTGCCAGCAGCGTAGCGGCTAGCGGGGGACTGGAGACCCAGTACTTC. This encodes CASSVAASGGLETQYF.

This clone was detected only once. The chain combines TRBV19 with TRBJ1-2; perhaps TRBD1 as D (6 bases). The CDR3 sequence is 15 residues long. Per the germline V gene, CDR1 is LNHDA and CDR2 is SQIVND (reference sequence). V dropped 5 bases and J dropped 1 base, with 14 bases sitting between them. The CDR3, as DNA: TGTGCCAGTAGTTCACCCGGACAGCTTAACTATGGCTACACCTTC. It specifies CASSSPGQLNYGYTF.

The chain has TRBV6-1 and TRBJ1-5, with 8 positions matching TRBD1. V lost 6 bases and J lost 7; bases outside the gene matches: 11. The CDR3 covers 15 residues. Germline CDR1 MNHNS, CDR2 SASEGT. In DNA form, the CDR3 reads TGTGCCAGCAGCCCGACAGGGGCTGGATTGCAGCCCCAGCATTTT. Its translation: CASSPTGAGLQPQHF.

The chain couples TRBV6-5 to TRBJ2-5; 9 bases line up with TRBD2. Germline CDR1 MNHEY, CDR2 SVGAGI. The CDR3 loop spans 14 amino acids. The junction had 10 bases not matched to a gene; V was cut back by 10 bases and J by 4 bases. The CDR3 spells CATRRGAGGETQYF. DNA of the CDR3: TGTGCCACCCGTCGGGGAGCGGGGGGAGAGACCCAGTACTTC.

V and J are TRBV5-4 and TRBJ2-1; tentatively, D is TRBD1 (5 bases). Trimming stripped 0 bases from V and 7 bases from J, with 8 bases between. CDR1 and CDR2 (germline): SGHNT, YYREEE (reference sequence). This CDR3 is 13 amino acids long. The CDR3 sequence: CASSLGRANEQFF. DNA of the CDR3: TGTGCCAGCAGCTTGGGCAGGGCGAATGAGCAGTTCTTC.

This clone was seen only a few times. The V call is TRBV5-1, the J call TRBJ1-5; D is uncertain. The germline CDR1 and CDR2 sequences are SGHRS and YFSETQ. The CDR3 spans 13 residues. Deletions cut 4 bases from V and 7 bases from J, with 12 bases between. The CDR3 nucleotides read TGCGCCAGCAGCCAGAATCCCGGGCAGCCCCAGCATTTT. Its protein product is CASSQNPGQPQHF.

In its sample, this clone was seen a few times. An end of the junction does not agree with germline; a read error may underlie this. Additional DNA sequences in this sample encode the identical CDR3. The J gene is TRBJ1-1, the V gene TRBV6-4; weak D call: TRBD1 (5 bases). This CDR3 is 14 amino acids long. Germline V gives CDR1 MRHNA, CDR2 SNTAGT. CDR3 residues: CASSASPGNTEAFF. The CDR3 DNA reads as TGTGCCAGCAGTGCTTCCCCAGGGAACACTGAGGCTTTCTTT.

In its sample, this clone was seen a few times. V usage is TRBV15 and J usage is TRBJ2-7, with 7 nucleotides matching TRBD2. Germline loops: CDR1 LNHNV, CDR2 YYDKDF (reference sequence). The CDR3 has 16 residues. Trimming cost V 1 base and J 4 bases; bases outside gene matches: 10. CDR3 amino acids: CATSRGMSGREYEQYF. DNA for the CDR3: TGTGCCACCAGCAGAGGGATGTCAGGGAGGGAGTACGAGCAGTACTTC.

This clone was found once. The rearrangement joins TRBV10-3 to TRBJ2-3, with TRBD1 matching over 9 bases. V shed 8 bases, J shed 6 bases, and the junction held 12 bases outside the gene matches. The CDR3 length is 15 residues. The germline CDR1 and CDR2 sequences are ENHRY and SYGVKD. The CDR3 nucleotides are TGTGCCATCGGCCCTGGGGACAGGGTGGGGGATACGCAGTATTTT. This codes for CAIGPGDRVGDTQYF.

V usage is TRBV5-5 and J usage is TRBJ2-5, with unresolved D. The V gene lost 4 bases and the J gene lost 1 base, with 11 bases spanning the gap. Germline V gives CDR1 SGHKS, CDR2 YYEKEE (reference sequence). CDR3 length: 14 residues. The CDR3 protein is CASSLDTTQETQYF. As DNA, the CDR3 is TGTGCCAGCAGCCTCGACACGACCCAAGAGACCCAGTACTTC.

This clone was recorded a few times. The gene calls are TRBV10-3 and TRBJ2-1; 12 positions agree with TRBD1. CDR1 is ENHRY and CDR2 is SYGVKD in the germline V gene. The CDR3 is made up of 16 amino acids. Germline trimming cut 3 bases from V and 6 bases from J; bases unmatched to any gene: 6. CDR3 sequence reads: CAISEPGQGALNEQFF. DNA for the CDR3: TGTGCCATCAGTGAACCGGGACAGGGGGCTCTCAATGAGCAGTTCTTC.

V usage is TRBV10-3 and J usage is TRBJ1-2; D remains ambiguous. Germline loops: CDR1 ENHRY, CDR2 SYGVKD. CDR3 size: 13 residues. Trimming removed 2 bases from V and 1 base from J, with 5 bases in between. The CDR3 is CAISESLNYGYTF. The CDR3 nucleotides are TGTGCCATCAGTGAGAGCCTTAACTATGGCTACACCTTC.

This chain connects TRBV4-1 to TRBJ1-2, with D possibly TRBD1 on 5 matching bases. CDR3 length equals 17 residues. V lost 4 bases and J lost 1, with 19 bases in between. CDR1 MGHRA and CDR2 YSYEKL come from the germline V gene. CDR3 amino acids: CASSRSQIRDSNYGYTF. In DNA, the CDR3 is TGCGCCAGCAGCCGATCACAAATACGCGACAGTAACTATGGCTACACCTTC.

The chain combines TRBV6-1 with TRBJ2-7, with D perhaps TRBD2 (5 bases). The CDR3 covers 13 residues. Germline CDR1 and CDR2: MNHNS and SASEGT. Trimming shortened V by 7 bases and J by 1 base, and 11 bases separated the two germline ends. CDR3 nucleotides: TGTGCCAGCATCCGGGGTCCGTCCTACGAGCAGTACTTC. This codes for CASIRGPSYEQYF.

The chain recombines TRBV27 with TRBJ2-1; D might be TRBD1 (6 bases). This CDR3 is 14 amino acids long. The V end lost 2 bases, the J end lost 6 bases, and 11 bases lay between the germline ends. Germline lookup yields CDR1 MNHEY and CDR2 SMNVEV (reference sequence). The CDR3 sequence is CASSLGGAFNEQFF. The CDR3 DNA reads TGTGCCAGCAGTTTAGGGGGCGCTTTCAATGAGCAGTTCTTC.

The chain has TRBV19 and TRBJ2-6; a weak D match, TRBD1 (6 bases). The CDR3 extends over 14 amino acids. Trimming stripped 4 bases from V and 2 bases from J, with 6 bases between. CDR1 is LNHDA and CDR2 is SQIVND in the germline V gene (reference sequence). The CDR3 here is CASSTGAGANVLTF. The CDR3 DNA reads TGTGCCAGTAGTACAGGGGCTGGGGCCAACGTCCTGACTTTC. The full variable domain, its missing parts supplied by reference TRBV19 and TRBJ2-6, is DGGITQSPKYLFRKEGQNVTLSCEQNLNHDAMYWYRQDPGQGLRLIYYSQIVNDFQKGDIAEGYSVSREKKESFPLTVTSAQKNPTAFYLCASSTGAGANVLTFGAGSRLTVL.

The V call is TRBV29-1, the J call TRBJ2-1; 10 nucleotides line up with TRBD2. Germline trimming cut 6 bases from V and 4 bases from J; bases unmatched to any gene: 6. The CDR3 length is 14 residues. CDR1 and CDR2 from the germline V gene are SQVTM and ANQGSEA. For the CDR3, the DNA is TGCAGCGTCAGCGGGGGGGCTACTTACAATGAGCAGTTCTTC. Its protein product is CSVSGGATYNEQFF.